The clone carrying this T cell receptor beta chain was seen a single time. Its antigen remains unknown. The data were taken from a study of monozygotic twins with cystic fibrosis. Overall study results and limits: Nucleotide-identical clonotype sharing was significantly higher within monozygotic CF twin pairs than between unrelated CF individuals. The repertoire was suggested to be naive-dominated, clonality median around 0.0089.

Measured with immunoSEQ multiplex PCR; TCRdb has only the in-frame clones, and not every one. This table holds over 30,000 clones, under 70% found once. The sample consisted of blood. The sequence was collected from a girl between 5 and 17 years old with cystic fibrosis.

CDR3 amino acids: CASSQEPRVGETQYF. The CDR3 DNA reads TGCGCCAGCAGCCAAGAGCCCAGGGTAGGAGAGACCCAGTACTTC. This rearrangement joins TRBV4-3 to TRBJ2-5; a possible D gene is TRBD1 (5 bases). Germline V CDR1 and CDR2: LGHNA, YSLEER. Trimming stripped 0 bases from V and 4 bases from J, with 12 bases between. The length of the CDR3 is 15 residues.